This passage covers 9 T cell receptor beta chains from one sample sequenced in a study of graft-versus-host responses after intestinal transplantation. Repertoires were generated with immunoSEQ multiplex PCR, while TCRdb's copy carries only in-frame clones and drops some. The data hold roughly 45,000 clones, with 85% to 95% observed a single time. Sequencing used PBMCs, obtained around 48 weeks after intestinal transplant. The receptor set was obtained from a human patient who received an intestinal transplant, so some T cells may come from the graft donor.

In DNA form, the CDR3 reads TGTGCCAGCAGTGAAGCGGTTATCAGGGTGGGCGGCTACACCTTC. It yields the protein CASSEAVIRVGGYTF. The J gene is TRBJ1-2, the V gene TRBV2; D is possibly TRBD1 (5 bases). V shed 0 bases and J shed 8 bases, with 16 bases lying between them. Germline V CDR1 and CDR2: SNHLY, FYNNEI. This CDR3 is 15 amino acids long. The variable domain in full, completed from reference TRBV2 and TRBJ1-2, reads EPEVTQTPSHQVTQMGQEVILRCVPISNHLYFYWYRQILGQKVEFLVSFYNNEISEKSEIFDDQFSVERPDGSNFTLKIRSTKLEDSAMYFCASSEAVIRVGGYTFGSGTRLTVV.

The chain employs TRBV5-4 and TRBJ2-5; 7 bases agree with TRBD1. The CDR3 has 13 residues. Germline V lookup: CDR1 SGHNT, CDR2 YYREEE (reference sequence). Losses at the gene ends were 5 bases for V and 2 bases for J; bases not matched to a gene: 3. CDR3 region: CASSRDRQETQYF. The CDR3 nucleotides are TGTGCCAGCAGTAGGGACAGACAAGAGACCCAGTACTTC.

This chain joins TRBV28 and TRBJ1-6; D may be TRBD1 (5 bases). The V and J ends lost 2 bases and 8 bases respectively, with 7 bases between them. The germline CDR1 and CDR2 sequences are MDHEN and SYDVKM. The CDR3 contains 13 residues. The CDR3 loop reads CASSLTGYSPLHF. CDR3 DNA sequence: TGTGCCAGCAGTTTAACAGGTTATTCACCCCTCCACTTT.

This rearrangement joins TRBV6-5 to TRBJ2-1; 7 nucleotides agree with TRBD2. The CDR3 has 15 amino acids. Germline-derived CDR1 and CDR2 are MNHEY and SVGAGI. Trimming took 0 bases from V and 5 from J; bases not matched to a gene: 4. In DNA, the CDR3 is TGTGCCAGCAGTTACTCGGGACTAATAAACAATGAGCAGTTCTTC. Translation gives CASSYSGLINNEQFF.

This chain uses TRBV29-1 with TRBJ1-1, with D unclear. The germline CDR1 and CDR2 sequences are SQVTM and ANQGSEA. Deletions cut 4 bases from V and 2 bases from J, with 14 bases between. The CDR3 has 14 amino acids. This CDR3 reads CSVGLVLGNTEAFF. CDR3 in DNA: TGCAGCGTTGGCTTAGTTCTCGGAAACACTGAAGCTTTCTTT.

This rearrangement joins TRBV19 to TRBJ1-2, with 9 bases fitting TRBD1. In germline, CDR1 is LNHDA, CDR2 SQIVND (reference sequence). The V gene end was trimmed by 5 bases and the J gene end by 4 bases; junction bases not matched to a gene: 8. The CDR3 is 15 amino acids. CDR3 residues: CASSVGTGTPYGYTF. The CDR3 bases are TGTGCCAGTAGTGTCGGGACAGGGACGCCCTATGGCTACACCTTC.

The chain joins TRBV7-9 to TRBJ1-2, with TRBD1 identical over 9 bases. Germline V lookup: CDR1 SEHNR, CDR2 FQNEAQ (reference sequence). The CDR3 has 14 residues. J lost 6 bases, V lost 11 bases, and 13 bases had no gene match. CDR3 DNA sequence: TGTGCCGGGGGGACAGGGAATCGGGCGAATGGCTACACCTTC. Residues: CAGGTGNRANGYTF.

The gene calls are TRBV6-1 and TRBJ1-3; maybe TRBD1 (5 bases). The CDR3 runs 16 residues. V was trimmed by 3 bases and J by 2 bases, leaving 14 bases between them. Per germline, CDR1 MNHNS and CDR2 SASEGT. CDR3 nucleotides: TGTGCCAGCAGTGATAAATCTAAGGGACCTGGAAACACCATATATTTT. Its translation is CASSDKSKGPGNTIYF.

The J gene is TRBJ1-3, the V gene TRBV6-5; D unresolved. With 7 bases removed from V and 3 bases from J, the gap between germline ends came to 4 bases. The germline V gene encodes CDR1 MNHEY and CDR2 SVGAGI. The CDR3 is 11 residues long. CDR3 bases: TGTGCCAGCACGGATGGAAACACCATATATTTT. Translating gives CASTDGNTIYF.